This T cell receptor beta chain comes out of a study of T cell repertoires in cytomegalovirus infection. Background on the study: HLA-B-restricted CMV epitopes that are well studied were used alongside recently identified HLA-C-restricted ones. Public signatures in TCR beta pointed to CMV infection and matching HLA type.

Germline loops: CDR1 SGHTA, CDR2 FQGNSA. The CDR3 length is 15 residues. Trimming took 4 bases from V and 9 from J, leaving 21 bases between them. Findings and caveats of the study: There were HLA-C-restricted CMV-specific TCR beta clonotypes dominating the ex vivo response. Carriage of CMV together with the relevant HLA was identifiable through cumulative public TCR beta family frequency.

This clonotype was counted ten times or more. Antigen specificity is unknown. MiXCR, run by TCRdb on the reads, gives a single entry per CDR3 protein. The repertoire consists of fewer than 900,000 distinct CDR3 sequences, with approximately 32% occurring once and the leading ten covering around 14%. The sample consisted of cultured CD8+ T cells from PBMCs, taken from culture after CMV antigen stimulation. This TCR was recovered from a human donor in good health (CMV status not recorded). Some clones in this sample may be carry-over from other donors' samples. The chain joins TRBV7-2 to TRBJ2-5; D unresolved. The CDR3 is CASSSPLDGSRAQYF. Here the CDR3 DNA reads TGTGCCAGCAGCTCCCCATTGGACGGCTCCCGGGCCCAGTACTTC.